The 4 T cell receptor beta chains below all came from one sample that was sequenced in a study of T-cell reconstitution after alpha-beta-depleted transplantation in children. The authors prepared the TCRbeta library with unique molecular identifiers. TCRdb itself ran the PCR reads through MiXCR, one entry per CDR3 protein. The table has roughly 670,000 distinct CDR3 sequences, about an eighth seen once. This specimen consisted of PBMCs, obtained before TCRalphabeta/CD19-depleted stem cell transplant. The receptors here all came from a girl aged 2 to 9 with congenital amegakaryocytic thrombocytopenia, due to receive a stem cell transplant.

With regard to this clonotype: It may be a read error: a sequence one base away is much more abundant. The chain combines TRBV20-1 with TRBJ1-2; D unclear. In germline, CDR1 is DFQATT, CDR2 SNEGSKA (reference sequence). CDR3 length: 12 residues. In DNA, the CDR3 is TGCAGTGCTAAAAGATCTCGCTATGGCGACACCTTC. Its protein product is CSAKRSRYGDTF.

This clonotype was seen many times. This chain uses TRBV5-1 with TRBJ2-3, with 8 bases fitting TRBD2. In germline, CDR1 is SGHRS, CDR2 YFSETQ. The CDR3 consists of 15 residues. V trimming: 2 bases; J trimming: 4 bases; junction bases outside the gene matches: 6. For the CDR3, the DNA is TGCGCCAGCAGCTTTATGACTAGCGCCCCAGATACGCAGTATTTT. Translating gives CASSFMTSAPDTQYF.

The rearrangement links TRBV6-2 or TRBV6-3 to TRBJ2-2; D unclear. CDR3 length equals 19 residues. The germline V and J ends were trimmed by 7 bases and 0 bases, with 24 bases remaining between them. Per the germline V gene, CDR1 is MNHEY and CDR2 is SVGEGT. CDR3 region: CASKSSPRSENTNTGELFF. CDR3 DNA: TGTGCCAGCAAATCTTCCCCCAGGTCGGAAAACACGAACACCGGGGAGCTGTTTTTT.

CDR3 region: CASCSGTSGFANTGELFF. CDR3 nucleotide sequence: TGTGCCAGCTGTTCCGGGACTAGCGGTTTCGCGAACACCGGGGAGCTGTTTTTT. This sequence joins TRBV3-1 and TRBJ2-2, with 11 bases matching TRBD2. The germline gives CDR1 LGHDT, CDR2 YNNKEL (reference sequence). The CDR3 is made up of 18 amino acids. The V segment lost 8 bases and the J segment 0 bases; nucleotides outside the gene matches: 11. The full variable domain, its missing parts supplied by reference TRBV3-1 and TRBJ2-2, is DTAVSQTPKYLVTQMGNDKSIKCEQNLGHDTMYWYKQDSKKFLKIMFSYNNKELIINETVPNRFSPKSPDKAHLNLHINSLELGDSAVYFCASCSGTSGFANTGELFFGEGSRLTVL.